This TCR beta chain was sequenced for a study of tumor and adjacent non-tumor tissue in lung cancer. Overall study: Patients comprised about a dozen adenocarcinoma, 2 squamous cell carcinoma and 1 small cell lung cancer. Study-wide findings and caveats: Tumor tissue had significantly higher TCR diversity than normal lung. Normal lung showed higher cumulative top 100 clone frequency than tumor.

TCRbeta libraries were built with three rounds of nested PCR, modified from ARM-PCR. TCRdb re-called the multiplex PCR reads with MiXCR, one entry per CDR3 protein. The sample consists of 75,000 to 100,000 distinct CDR3 sequences, less than 80% of them appearing once. On this clonotype itself: Its antigen is not known. At one end, the junction sequence differs from germline, possibly due to a read error.

This sample's RNA came from whole unsorted tissue. Newly diagnosed lung cancer patients had thoracic surgery in China, August–November 2014, without prior chemotherapy. The germline gives CDR1 MNHEY, CDR2 SVGEGT. The CDR3 contains 13 residues. The chain employs TRBV6-2 or TRBV6-3 and TRBJ2-1, with unresolved D. The TCR sequence derives from a man in his 60s with non-small cell lung cancer. The sequenced sample was lung tumor tissue. Here the CDR3 reads CASSSIPGDEQFF. The CDR3 DNA is TGTGCCAGCAGTTCGATCCCGGGTGATGAGCAGTTCTTT.